The rows below give T cell receptor beta chains drawn from one sample of a study of blood T cells in healthy people across ages. MiXCR, run by TCRdb on the 5' RACE reads, gives a single entry per CDR3 protein. This table holds hundreds of thousands of distinct CDR3 sequences, just over 55% found once. The sample consisted of blood. These receptors all stem from a man between 35 and 55 years old in good health. Each CDR3 is given with its conserved first and last residue. A D gene is named only where the DNA matches it firmly. Not every row has a clone size; where given, it reads once, few, many or a size class.

TRBJ2-5	TRBV20-1	NA	TRBD2	CSARDLGTSGYF	TGCAGTGCTAGAGATTTGGGGACTAGCGGGTACTTC
TRBJ2-2	TRBV12-3/TRBV12-4	NA	NA	CASSSRPRTGELFF	TGTGCCAGCAGTTCCCGTCCTCGAACCGGGGAGCTGTTTTTT
TRBJ1-1	TRBV5-1	NA	TRBD1	CASSWRTGENTEAFF	TGCGCCAGCAGCTGGAGGACAGGGGAGAACACTGAAGCTTTCTTT
TRBJ2-7	TRBV20-1	NA	NA	CSARDGRSPYEQYF	TGCAGTGCTAGAGATGGGAGGTCCCCCTACGAGCAGTACTTC
TRBJ1-1	TRBV19	few	TRBD1	CASSPGQGITEAFF	TGTGCCAGTAGTCCGGGACAGGGAATCACTGAAGCTTTCTTT
TRBJ2-5	TRBV7-2	few	TRBD1	CASSSLTGSAETQYF	TGTGCCAGCAGCTCCTTGACAGGGAGTGCGGAGACCCAGTACTTC
TRBJ2-5	TRBV7-9	NA	NA	CASTLAGQETQYF	TGTGCCAGCACCCTAGCAGGTCAAGAGACCCAGTACTTC
TRBJ2-3	TRBV6-2/TRBV6-3	NA	NA	CASSSPGFHSGRGSTDTQYF	TGTGCCAGCAGTTCTCCCGGGTTTCACTCCGGGCGGGGTAGCACAGATACGCAGTATTTT
TRBJ2-6	TRBV28	NA	NA	CASSLSDTGANVLTF	TGTGCCAGCAGTTTATCGGATACTGGGGCCAACGTCCTGACTTTC
TRBJ2-7	TRBV28	once	NA	CASSFEGAVYEQYF	TGTGCCAGCAGTTTTGAAGGGGCTGTCTACGAGCAGTACTTC
TRBJ1-2	TRBV6-6	NA	TRBD1	CASTNPQGPGYGYTF	TGTGCCAGCACCAACCCACAGGGGCCAGGCTATGGCTACACCTTC
TRBJ2-3	TRBV12-3/TRBV12-4	NA	TRBD2	CASTREGRTDTQYF	TGTGCCAGCACCCGGGAGGGTCGCACAGATACGCAGTATTTT
TRBJ1-2	TRBV5-1	NA	NA	CASSLDGGLGYGYTF	TGCGCCAGCAGCTTGGATGGGGGGCTTGGCTATGGCTACACCTTC
TRBJ2-1	TRBV7-2	NA	TRBD1	CASSYRGQGLDEQFF	TGTGCCAGCAGCTATAGAGGACAGGGGTTGGATGAGCAGTTCTTC
TRBJ2-6	TRBV5-6	NA	TRBD1	CASSLPWKRGQGNSGANVLTF	TGTGCCAGCAGCTTACCTTGGAAGAGGGGACAGGGTAACTCTGGGGCCAACGTCCTGACTTTC
TRBJ2-1	TRBV7-2	NA	TRBD2	CASSYLHLAGGTNEQFF	TGTGCCAGCAGCTACCTCCACCTAGCGGGAGGTACAAATGAGCAGTTCTTC
TRBJ2-6	TRBV20-1	NA	TRBD1	CSAYGGTGGSGANVLTF	TGCAGTGCATACGGCGGGACAGGGGGGTCTGGGGCCAACGTCCTGACTTTC
TRBJ1-1	TRBV5-1	NA	TRBD1	CASSKTPPGDSFMNTEAFF	TGCGCCAGCAGCAAAACCCCCCCAGGGGACAGCTTCATGAACACTGAAGCTTTCTTT
TRBJ2-7	TRBV2	NA	TRBD2	CASSEEASGTYEQYF	TGTGCCAGCAGTGAAGAGGCTAGCGGAACCTACGAGCAGTACTTC
TRBJ2-1	TRBV7-2	NA	NA	CASSLRVAVGNEQFF	TGTGCCAGCAGCTTACGAGTAGCGGTTGGTAATGAGCAGTTCTTC
TRBJ2-5	TRBV24-1	few	TRBD1	CATSEWAGGPETQYF	TGTGCCACCAGTGAGTGGGCAGGGGGCCCGGAGACCCAGTACTTC
TRBJ1-4	TRBV5-1	once	TRBD1	CASSSSRGQGYEKLFF	TGCGCCAGCAGCAGTTCCAGGGGACAGGGGTATGAAAAACTGTTTTTT
TRBJ1-2	TRBV6-1	few	NA	CASSPGDNYGYTF	TGTGCCAGCAGTCCGGGAGACAACTATGGCTACACCTTC
TRBJ2-7	TRBV3-1	NA	NA	CASSQGRSLYEQYF	TGTGCCAGCAGCCAGGGAAGAAGCCTCTACGAGCAGTACTTC
TRBJ2-3	TRBV6-5	NA	NA	CASSYSKYSTDTQYF	TGTGCCAGCAGTTACTCTAAGTACAGCACAGATACGCAGTATTTT
TRBJ2-7	TRBV21-1	NA	NA	CASSKASGRGRYEQYF	TGTGCCAGCAGCAAAGCTTCGGGCAGGGGGCGATACGAGCAGTACTTC
TRBJ2-5	TRBV4-2	NA	NA	CASSQGGEGAQETQYF	TGTGCCAGCAGCCAAGGAGGGGAGGGGGCCCAAGAGACCCAGTACTTC
TRBJ1-4	TRBV12-3/TRBV12-4	NA	NA	CASSFSDGRNEKLFF	TGTGCCAGCAGCTTCTCGGACGGGCGTAATGAAAAACTGTTTTTT
TRBJ2-3	TRBV10-3	few	TRBD2	CAISQLAGGSTDTQYF	TGTGCCATCAGTCAACTAGCGGGGGGTAGCACAGATACGCAGTATTTT
TRBJ2-5	TRBV5-1	NA	TRBD2	CASSPGLAGGIWETQYF	TGCGCCAGCAGCCCGGGACTAGCGGGAGGAATCTGGGAGACCCAGTACTTC
TRBJ2-1	TRBV7-2	NA	NA	CASSSTITYNEQFF	TGTGCCAGCAGCTCGACGATTACATACAATGAGCAGTTCTTC
TRBJ2-1	TRBV6-2/TRBV6-3	NA	NA	CATRVTRTLGTYNEQFF	TGTGCCACGCGCGTGACCAGAACCCTAGGGACCTACAATGAGCAGTTCTTC
TRBJ2-7	TRBV29-1	NA	TRBD1	CSVETGGAEQYF	TGCAGCGTTGAGACAGGGGGGGCCGAGCAGTACTTC
TRBJ1-1	TRBV28	many	NA	CASSPGQWRGMNTEAFF	TGTGCCAGCAGTCCCGGACAGTGGAGGGGGATGAACACTGAAGCTTTCTTT
TRBJ1-2	TRBV7-2	NA	TRBD1	CASSSRKGAGYGYTF	TGTGCCAGCAGCTCCCGGAAGGGGGCCGGATATGGCTACACCTTC
TRBJ2-3	TRBV7-3	NA	TRBD2	CASSHTSGSGTAQYF	TGTGCCAGCAGCCACACTAGCGGCTCCGGGACGGCGCAGTATTTT
TRBJ2-3	TRBV7-3	NA	NA	CASSTLGLHTDTQYF	TGTGCCAGCAGCACGCTAGGGTTACACACAGATACGCAGTATTTT
TRBJ2-7	TRBV6-1	NA	NA	CASSEDFDEQYF	TGTGCCAGCAGTGAAGACTTCGACGAGCAGTACTTC
TRBJ2-7	TRBV2	few	NA	CASSEIDTSYEQYF	TGTGCCAGCAGTGAGATAGACACCTCCTACGAGCAGTACTTC
TRBJ2-5	TRBV29-1	NA	NA	CSVDRGSQETQYF	TGCAGCGTTGATAGGGGCAGCCAAGAGACCCAGTACTTC
TRBJ2-3	TRBV9	NA	NA	CASSLYRTTADTQYF	TGTGCCAGCAGCCTCTACAGGACCACCGCAGATACGCAGTATTTT
TRBJ2-7	TRBV9	NA	NA	CASSVWGPYEQYF	TGTGCCAGCAGCGTCTGGGGACCCTACGAGCAGTACTTC
TRBJ2-7	TRBV20-1	once	TRBD2	CSARPAAGGYNEQYF	TGCAGTGCTCGACCCGCAGCGGGAGGATACAATGAGCAGTACTTC
TRBJ2-1	TRBV4-3	few	TRBD2	CASREQLAGGRNEQFF	TGCGCCAGCAGAGAACAACTAGCGGGAGGAAGAAATGAGCAGTTCTTC
TRBJ2-3	TRBV20-1	NA	NA	CSANSPGTDTQYF	TGCAGTGCTAACAGTCCTGGCACAGATACGCAGTATTTT
TRBJ2-7	TRBV6-1	NA	TRBD1	CASSLVPGTGPYEQYF	TGTGCCAGCAGCCTAGTCCCCGGGACAGGGCCCTACGAGCAGTACTTC
TRBJ2-5	TRBV25-1	NA	NA	CASSEDLDGGEQETQYF	TGTGCCAGCAGTGAGGACCTGGACGGAGGGGAACAAGAGACCCAGTACTTC
TRBJ1-4	TRBV20-1	NA	TRBD1	CSAIRGVNEKLFF	TGCAGTGCTATCAGGGGGGTTAATGAAAAACTGTTTTTT
TRBJ2-3	TRBV5-1	NA	TRBD1	CASSSGTEEDTQYF	TGCGCCAGCAGCTCCGGGACAGAGGAAGATACGCAGTATTTT
TRBJ2-7	TRBV29-1	NA	TRBD1	CSVVEWDRSYEQYF	TGCAGCGTTGTAGAATGGGACAGGTCCTACGAGCAGTACTTC
TRBJ2-4	TRBV29-1	few	NA	CSVRPSGAHTLAKNIQYF	TGCAGCGTTCGTCCGTCGGGGGCGCATACCCTAGCCAAAAACATTCAGTACTTC
TRBJ1-5	TRBV6-1	NA	NA	CASSLRDQPQHF	TGTGCCAGCTCTCTGCGGGATCAGCCCCAGCATTTT
TRBJ2-3	TRBV2	few	TRBD2	CASSLGRGGVTDTQYF	TGTGCCAGCAGCCTTGGTCGCGGGGGGGTAACAGATACGCAGTATTTT
TRBJ2-7	TRBV7-9	many	NA	CASSPGRYEQYF	TGTGCCAGCAGCCCGGGGCGCTACGAGCAGTACTTC
TRBJ2-7	TRBV4-2	once	NA	CASSQVGRPYEQYF	TGTGCCAGCAGCCAAGTGGGACGGCCATACGAGCAGTACTTC
TRBJ1-1	TRBV27	few	NA	CASSIGGTEAFF	TGTGCCAGCAGCATAGGGGGGACTGAAGCTTTCTTT
TRBJ2-3	TRBV9	NA	NA	CASSFRPFSGTDTDTQYF	TGTGCCAGCAGCTTTCGCCCGTTTAGCGGGACAGACACAGATACGCAGTATTTT